One and the same sample provided the 26 T cell receptor beta chains below, sequenced in a study of blood T cells in healthy people across ages. A second PCR, run for about 7 to 11 cycles, used a sample-barcoded 5' primer plus a J-beta primer mix. TCRdb ran MiXCR on the 5' RACE reads and lists one entry per CDR3 protein. The data hold under 1,000,000 distinct CDR3 sequences, with about 45% observed a single time. The sequenced sample consisted of blood. The receptor set was obtained from an older man in good health.

This chain connects TRBV14 to TRBJ2-7, with D perhaps TRBD2 (5 bases). The germline V gene has CDR1 SGHDN and CDR2 FVKESK. The V end lost 6 bases, the J end lost 5 bases, and 14 bases lay between the germline ends. The CDR3 is 13 residues long. The CDR3, as DNA: TGTGCCAGCAGTTACGCCAGAGGGAACGAGCAGTACTTC. The encoded protein is CASSYARGNEQYF.

This clonotype was found a few times. The V and J genes are TRBV7-3 and TRBJ2-1; weak D call: TRBD2 (5 bases). The tail of the sequence fits TRBJ2-7 better, so the J call may be wrong. This CDR3 is built from 14 residues. Germline CDR1 is SGHTA and CDR2 is FQGTGA. The CDR3 spells CASSSTGIYNEQYF. The CDR3 coding sequence is TGTGCCAGCAGCTCGACCGGGATCTACAATGAGCAGTACTTC.

The chain employs TRBV5-1 and TRBJ2-7; TRBD2 matches at 8 bases. J lost 4 bases, V lost 3 bases, and 9 bases had no gene match. The CDR3 runs to 15 residues. In germline, CDR1 is SGHRS, CDR2 YFSETQ. The CDR3 is CASSSTSVERYEQYF. Written as DNA, the CDR3 is TGCGCCAGCAGCTCGACTAGCGTCGAACGTTACGAGCAGTACTTC.

This clonotype has ten or more counts. The CDR3 loop reads CASSGGWTGNLGELFF. The CDR3 DNA reads as TGCGCCAGCAGCGGGGGCTGGACAGGGAATTTGGGGGAGCTGTTTTTT. The gene calls are TRBV10-1 and TRBJ2-2, with TRBD1 identical over 8 bases. The germline V gene encodes CDR1 WNHNN and CDR2 SYGVQD (reference sequence). V lost 6 bases and J lost 8; bases outside the gene matches: 14. The CDR3 contains 16 residues.

This clonotype has just one count. The chain combines TRBV29-1 with TRBJ2-1; the D is unclear. V dropped 0 bases and J dropped 0 bases, with 9 bases sitting between them. The CDR3 runs 15 residues. Germline values: CDR1 SQVTM, CDR2 ANQGSEA. CDR3 DNA: TGCAGCGTTGAAGACGACCTCAGCTCCTACAATGAGCAGTTCTTC. Translating it yields CSVEDDLSSYNEQFF.

As concerns this clonotype: At one end, the junction sequence differs from germline, possibly due to a read error. DNA for the CDR3: TGCAGTGCCCGACCCCGGCCAGGGATCACAGATGCGCAGTATTTT. It codes for CSARPRPGITDAQYF. J is TRBJ2-3 and V is TRBV20-1; tentative D call: TRBD1 (5 bases). Germline CDR1 is DFQATT and CDR2 is SNEGSKA (reference sequence). The CDR3 consists of 15 residues.

The chain uses TRBV28 and TRBJ2-1; 13 nucleotides agree with TRBD2. This CDR3 is 16 amino acids long. Losses at the gene ends were 3 bases for V and 12 bases for J; bases not matched to a gene: 11. Looked up from germline, CDR1 is MDHEN and CDR2 is SYDVKM. CDR3 protein: CASSFQTSGRRDGQFF. CDR3 nucleotide sequence: TGTGCCAGCAGTTTCCAGACTAGCGGGAGGAGGGATGGGCAGTTCTTC.

The V call is TRBV29-1, the J call TRBJ2-5, with TRBD1 matching over 7 bases. The CDR3 spans 15 residues. Germline V gives CDR1 SQVTM, CDR2 ANQGSEA. As DNA, the CDR3 is TGCAGTGCCCTTATAAGGGGGCCAGGGCGAGAGACCCAGTACTTC. Its translation: CSALIRGPGRETQYF.

The chain couples TRBV20-1 to TRBJ1-5, with 9 bases lining up with TRBD1. The CDR3 totals 15 residues. The J segment lost 6 bases and the V segment lost 4 bases, leaving 10 bases of the junction unmatched. Germline loops: CDR1 DFQATT, CDR2 SNEGSKA (reference sequence). CDR3 residues: CSATCSGQGSQPQHF. CDR3 nucleotide sequence: TGCAGTGCTACCTGCTCGGGACAGGGATCTCAGCCCCAGCATTTT.

This rearrangement joins TRBV7-2 to TRBJ1-1; TRBD1 might be the D (5 bases). The CDR3 totals 14 residues. V was pared by 4 bases and J by 3 bases, with 12 bases between. Germline loops: CDR1 SGHTA, CDR2 FQGNSA. CDR3 coding DNA: TGTGCCAGCAGCTCCCGGCAGGGCTACACTGAAGCTTTCTTT. Amino acid sequence: CASSSRQGYTEAFF. Full variable domain (remainder filled in from reference TRBV7-2 and TRBJ1-1): GAGVSQSPSNKVTEKGKDVELRCDPISGHTALYWYRQSLGQGLEFLIYFQGNSAPDKSGLPSDRFSAERTGGSVSTLTIQRTQQEDSAVYLCASSSRQGYTEAFFGQGTRLTVV.

V gene TRBV12-3 or TRBV12-4 combines with J gene TRBJ2-2; tentative D call: TRBD2 (6 bases). V was pared by 6 bases and J by 5 bases, with 13 bases between. The CDR3 runs 14 residues. The CDR3 sequence: CASRGGVRTGELFF. The CDR3 nucleotides read TGTGCCAGCAGGGGGGGAGTTCGGACCGGGGAGCTGTTTTTT.

The V and J genes are TRBV30 and TRBJ2-5; D is perhaps TRBD2 (5 bases). The CDR3 sequence is 14 residues long. Trimming took 0 bases from V and 11 from J, leaving 19 bases between them. From germline, CDR1 is GTSNPN and CDR2 SVGIG (reference sequence). CDR3 DNA sequence: TGTGCCTGGAGTGTAAGAGACATCTTTGGGGAGCAGTACTTC. Translating it yields CAWSVRDIFGEQYF.

This clonotype was detected many times. This chain connects TRBV5-1 to TRBJ2-1; D might be TRBD2 (6 bases). The germline gives CDR1 SGHRS, CDR2 YFSETQ. Trimming stripped 4 bases from V and 10 bases from J, with 33 bases between. There are 19 residues in the CDR3. CDR3 amino acids: CASSHGNSGTAKGLREQFF. The CDR3 DNA sequence: TGCGCCAGCAGCCACGGTAATTCCGGGACCGCAAAGGGACTGAGGGAGCAGTTCTTC.

This chain connects TRBV29-1 to TRBJ2-1, with a weak D call TRBD2 (6 bases). V dropped 2 bases and J dropped 6 bases, with 17 bases sitting between them. The germline gives CDR1 SQVTM, CDR2 ANQGSEA. This CDR3 is 15 amino acids long. CDR3 residues: CSVEQSGLMPNEQFF. The CDR3 coding sequence is TGCAGCGTTGAACAATCGGGACTTATGCCCAATGAGCAGTTCTTC.

This clonotype appeared a few times. The gene calls are TRBV20-1 and TRBJ2-7, with D perhaps matching TRBD1 or TRBD2 (5 bases each). The germline V and J ends were trimmed by 7 bases and 0 bases, with 13 bases remaining between them. Germline CDR1 and CDR2: DFQATT and SNEGSKA (reference sequence). The CDR3 loop spans 13 amino acids. The CDR3 region is CSGRRGASYEQYF. The DNA of the CDR3 is TGCAGTGGGAGGCGTGGGGCCTCCTACGAGCAGTACTTC.

V gene TRBV12-3 or TRBV12-4 combines with J gene TRBJ2-1; 9 bases align to TRBD2. The J call could be wrong; TRBJ2-7 is a better fit for the DNA end. The CDR3 loop spans 15 amino acids. The CDR3 loop is CASSHSGSSYNEQYF. CDR3 nucleotide sequence: TGTGCCAGCAGTCATAGCGGGAGCTCCTACAATGAGCAGTACTTC.

This clonotype was recorded a few times. The chain uses TRBV7-2 and TRBJ2-1, with D possibly matching TRBD2 (5 bases). V was clipped by 6 bases and J by 7 bases, with 19 bases between them. Germline loops: CDR1 SGHTA, CDR2 FQGNSA. The CDR3 length is 15 residues. The CDR3 sequence is CASRLGGPPGNEQFF. CDR3 sequence (DNA): TGTGCCAGCAGACTGGGCGGGCCCCCGGGTAATGAGCAGTTCTTC.

The chain joins TRBV12-3 or TRBV12-4 to TRBJ2-7, with D tentatively TRBD1 or TRBD2 (7 bases each). Trimming took 7 bases from V and 0 from J, leaving 13 bases between them. This CDR3 is 14 amino acids long. The CDR3 DNA is TGTGCCAGCAACCAGGGGGGGCCCTCCTACGAGCAGTACTTC. Amino acid sequence: CASNQGGPSYEQYF.

This clonotype was observed at least ten times. The J gene is TRBJ2-3, the V gene TRBV5-1; D not resolved. The CDR3 is 16 residues long. The ends were cut back, 4 bases at V and 0 bases at J, with 15 bases in the middle. Germline V gene sequence: CDR1 SGHRS, CDR2 YFSETQ. CDR3 sequence (DNA): TGCGCCAGCAGCGCCGAGGTCATCTCTAGCACAGATACGCAGTATTTT. It codes for CASSAEVISSTDTQYF.

This clonotype was observed a handful of times. The genes are TRBV20-1 and TRBJ2-4, with D perhaps TRBD2 (6 bases). Trimming stripped 4 bases from V and 6 bases from J, with 16 bases between. This CDR3 region has 14 residues. The germline V gene has CDR1 DFQATT and CDR2 SNEGSKA (reference sequence). CDR3 in amino acids: CSAKLAGLGNIQYF. The CDR3 DNA reads TGCAGTGCTAAGCTCGCGGGACTGGGAAACATTCAGTACTTC.

This clonotype has at least ten counts. The chain combines TRBV29-1 with TRBJ2-7; TRBD1 agrees at 7 bases. V lost 2 bases, J lost 4 bases, and 5 bases stayed unmatched. The CDR3 contains 13 residues. Germline V CDR1 and CDR2: SQVTM, ANQGSEA. The CDR3 DNA is TGCAGCGTTGAAAAGGGGGCGTCATACGAGCAGTACTTC. Translating gives CSVEKGASYEQYF.

Comment on this clonotype: A single base separates this from a much larger clone, so it may be a read error. V is TRBV20-1 and J is TRBJ2-7; D assignment may be TRBD1 or TRBD2 (5 bases each). CDR3 length: 13 amino acids. Per the germline V gene, CDR1 is DFQATT and CDR2 is SNEGSKA (reference sequence). This chain's CDR3 is CSAVPGPSDERYF. The CDR3 bases are TGCAGTGCAGTCCCGGGACCTTCTGACGAGCGGTACTTC.

The J gene is TRBJ2-7, the V gene TRBV28; D is perhaps TRBD2 (5 bases). Germline CDR1 MDHEN, CDR2 SYDVKM. Trimming removed 5 bases at V and 1 base at J, with 15 bases between. This CDR3 spans 15 amino acids. CDR3 amino acids: CASSPSDFLSYEQYF. The CDR3 DNA follows: TGTGCCAGCAGTCCGTCGGACTTTTTGTCCTACGAGCAGTACTTC.

The chain combines TRBV6-1 with TRBJ1-4, with D possibly matching TRBD1 (5 bases). Trimming stripped 6 bases from V and 4 bases from J, with 9 bases between. Germline CDR1 MNHNS, CDR2 SASEGT. This CDR3 contains 13 residues. In DNA, the CDR3 is TGTGCCAGCAGGACAGAGTATAATGAAAAACTGTTTTTT. Translating it yields CASRTEYNEKLFF.

The table lists this clonotype with a few counts. Given a much more abundant clone one base away, this may be a read error. This rearrangement joins TRBV7-2 to TRBJ1-2; 8 bases are shared with TRBD1. There are 14 residues in the CDR3. From germline, CDR1 is SGHTA and CDR2 FQGNSA. Unmatched junction bases numbered 16, after V lost 11 bases and J lost 8 bases. The DNA of the CDR3 is TGTGCCTACCTCGAGGGAGACAGGGGTTGGGGCTACACCTTC. Its protein product is CAYLEGDRGWGYTF. Together with reference TRBV7-2 and TRBJ1-2, the CDR3 gives the full variable domain: GAGVSQSPSNKVTEKGKDVELRCDPISGHTALYWYRQSLGQGLEFLIYFQGNSAPDKSGLPSDRFSAERTGGSVSTLTIQRTQQEDSAVYLCAYLEGDRGWGYTFGSGTRLTVV.

This clonotype was seen only a few times. The gene calls are TRBV7-8 and TRBJ1-6, with D tentatively TRBD1 (6 bases). This CDR3 region has 15 residues. Germline CDR1 is SGHVS and CDR2 is FQNEAQ. Trimming pared 0 bases from V and 6 bases from J, leaving 9 bases between. The CDR3 sequence: CASSLAQGSNSPLHF. CDR3 nucleotide sequence: TGTGCCAGCAGCTTAGCACAGGGCAGTAATTCACCCCTCCACTTT.